The sequence of this TCR beta chain was determined in a study of T cell changes during pregnancy in multiple sclerosis. Assay: immunoSEQ multiplex PCR; the TCRdb copy retains only in-frame clones and omits some. The profile shows some 90,000 clones, around 90% of them singletons. V dropped 2 bases and J dropped 0 bases, with 8 bases sitting between them. The CDR3 runs to 15 residues. Looked up from germline, CDR1 is KGHSH and CDR2 is LQKENI. This clonotype was sampled from a female donor with multiple sclerosis, enrolled in a pregnancy study. J is TRBJ1-3 and V is TRBV18; D unclear. This material consisted of peripheral blood, taken in the first trimester of pregnancy. Written as DNA, the CDR3 is TGTGCCAGCTCACCAGGCTCCCACTCTGGAAACACCATATATTTT. The encoded protein is CASSPGSHSGNTIYF.